Only one count was recorded for the clone carrying this T cell receptor beta chain. Clones were read by immunoSEQ multiplex PCR, and TCRdb kept only the in-frame ones, dropping some. The sample holds over 150,000 clones, under 90% seen once. V shed 6 bases and J 0 bases; nucleotides not matched to a gene: 5. The CDR3 is 14 amino acids. Germline assignment: CDR1 SNHLY and CDR2 FYNNEI. The data derive from a study of cytomegalovirus exposure and HLA in healthy donors. The sequence was obtained from a woman aged 18-35 years in good health and CMV-seropositive. The sample was PBMCs. This chain connects TRBV2 to TRBJ2-7, with TRBD1 matching over 7 bases. DNA of the CDR3: TGTGCCAGCAGCCGACAGGGCCCCTCCTACGAGCAGTACTTC. It codes for CASSRQGPSYEQYF.